The rows below give T cell receptor beta chains drawn from one sample of a study of blood T cell repertoires in COVID-19. TCRdb's copy holds only in-frame clones and misses some; the assay was immunoSEQ multiplex PCR. The sample consists of around 40,000 clones, more than 65% of them appearing once. The sequencing sample was made of peripheral blood. These receptor sequences come from a man in his 70s with acute or convalescent COVID-19. CDR3s include the opening cysteine and the closing phenylalanine or tryptophan. A D gene is named only where the DNA matches it firmly. Size tells how often a clone was seen (once, few, many) or the class of an expanded clone, and some rows leave it out.

TGCGCCAGCAGCCAAGAGGGGGGACAGACTATCGGCGAGCAGTACTTC,CASSQEGGQTIGEQYF,TRBJ2-7,-,-,TRBV4-3
TGTGCCAGCAGCTCCTCGGGAGTGTCCTACGAGCAGTACTTC,CASSSSGVSYEQYF,TRBJ2-7,-,-,TRBV7-2
TGTGCCAGCAGACAACTAGCGGGAGTGCATGAGCAGTTCTTC,CASRQLAGVHEQFF,TRBJ2-1,-,TRBD2,TRBV28
TGTGCCAGCAGCTTAGTGTCCCTAGCGGGGGGGTACAACAATGAGCAGTTCTTC,CASSLVSLAGGYNNEQFF,TRBJ2-1,once,TRBD2,TRBV7-2
TGTGCCAGCAGCCAAGACCGTCCGGGACAGGGGTCCCACGGAAACACCATATATTTT,CASSQDRPGQGSHGNTIYF,TRBJ1-3,-,TRBD1,TRBV3-1/TRBV3-2
TGTGCCAGCAGCTTTGGGGGGTTCTCCTACGAGCAGTACTTC,CASSFGGFSYEQYF,TRBJ2-7,-,-,TRBV7-9
TGTGCCAGCAGCCACGCGGCGGGAGGGAGCAATGAGCAGTTCTTC,CASSHAAGGSNEQFF,TRBJ2-1,few,TRBD2,TRBV5-8
TGTGCCAGCGGGAGCGGGAGCACAGATACGCAGTATTTT,CASGSGSTDTQYF,TRBJ2-3,-,-,TRBV3-1/TRBV3-2
TGCGCCAGCAGCTTGGCACAGGGGACGGGAAAAATGAACACTGAAGCTTTCTTT,CASSLAQGTGKMNTEAFF,TRBJ1-1,-,TRBD1,TRBV5-1
TGTGCCAGCAGCTTCGGAGGGGTCTTTTCCTACGAGCAGTACTTC,CASSFGGVFSYEQYF,TRBJ2-7,few,-,TRBV11-2
TGCGCCAGCAGTGAGTCCCCGGGATCCCCTTTCGACCATGCGTTCTTC,CASSESPGSPFDHAFF,TRBJ2-1,few,-,TRBV10-2
TGCGCCAGCAGCTCGGGCAGGGAAGGTGAAAAACTGTTTTTT,CASSSGREGEKLFF,TRBJ1-4,-,-,TRBV5-1
TGTGCCACCAGGGAGGACGGCAATCAGCCCCAGCATTTT,CATREDGNQPQHF,TRBJ1-5,once,-,TRBV19
TGTGCCAGCAGTGAGGCCCTGATGGGGGGAACTAATGAAAAACTGTTTTTT,CASSEALMGGTNEKLFF,TRBJ1-4,-,-,TRBV25-1
TGTGCCAGTAGTCCGCAGGGGGCTGGAAACACCATATATTTT,CASSPQGAGNTIYF,TRBJ1-3,-,TRBD1,TRBV19
TGTGCCAGCCGGAGAACCGCGAGCTCCTACGAGCAGTACTTC,CASRRTASSYEQYF,TRBJ2-7,once,-,TRBV11-2
TGTGCCACGTCTGGGACTAGCGGGATAGGGAATGAGCAGTTCTTC,CATSGTSGIGNEQFF,TRBJ2-1,-,TRBD2,TRBV24-1
TGTGCCAGCAGTTCGGGGACAGGGAGGGTCTATGGCTACACCTTC,CASSSGTGRVYGYTF,TRBJ1-2,-,TRBD1,TRBV27
TGTGCCAGCAGCGTAGGCCCGGGACAGGCCACCTCCTACGAGCAGTACTTC,CASSVGPGQATSYEQYF,TRBJ2-7,-,TRBD1,TRBV9
TGTGCCAGCAGTTGGGGGGCTAGCGGTAAAGATACGCAGTATTTT,CASSWGASGKDTQYF,TRBJ2-3,-,-,TRBV6-2/TRBV6-3
TGTGCCAGCAGCAACTATGCGAACACTGAAGCTTTCTTT,CASSNYANTEAFF,TRBJ1-1,-,-,TRBV6-6
TGTGCCAGCAGTGAGGGACAGGGGAGGGGAGAGACCCAGTACTTC,CASSEGQGRGETQYF,TRBJ2-5,-,TRBD1,TRBV2
TGCGCCAGCAGCTTGGCGAAGGGGTCGTTTGGAGATACGCAGTATTTT,CASSLAKGSFGDTQYF,TRBJ2-3,once,-,TRBV5-1
TGTGCCAGCAGCCAAGTCCCAGGGGGTACGCAGTATTTT,CASSQVPGGTQYF,TRBJ2-3,few,TRBD1,TRBV14
TGTGCCAGCAGTTGGACGGGGAGGGCAGATACGCAGTATTTT,CASSWTGRADTQYF,TRBJ2-3,-,TRBD2,TRBV7-9
TGTGCCAGCAGCCAAGATCTCCGAGTCGGGGGCTACACCTTC,CASSQDLRVGGYTF,TRBJ1-2,-,-,TRBV3-1/TRBV3-2
TGTGCCAGCAGTATTGGGGCAGGGAGGGCCATCGCCAATCAGCCCCAGCATTTT,CASSIGAGRAIANQPQHF,TRBJ1-5,few,-,TRBV2
TGCGCCAGCAGCCAAACAGGGTTGGAGACCCAGTACTTC,CASSQTGLETQYF,TRBJ2-5,once,-,TRBV4-3
TGCGCCAGCACCTTGACTAGCGGGAGGACAGCCAATGAGCAGTTCTTC,CASTLTSGRTANEQFF,TRBJ2-1,-,TRBD2,TRBV5-1
TGTGCCAGCAGCTTAGGACACTCTGGAAACACCATATATTTT,CASSLGHSGNTIYF,TRBJ1-3,-,-,TRBV11-3
TGTGCCAGCAGCCAAGATCCGCGGGAGATCGAGCAGTTCTTC,CASSQDPREIEQFF,TRBJ2-1,once,TRBD2,TRBV3-1/TRBV3-2
TGTGCCAGCAACCGGGGAGCTAATGAAAAACTGTTTTTT,CASNRGANEKLFF,TRBJ1-4,-,-,TRBV11-2
TGTGCCAGCAGTACCCGGGACAGGCCCTATGGCTACACCTTC,CASSTRDRPYGYTF,TRBJ1-2,once,TRBD1,TRBV28
TGTGCCACCAGCAGAGGACAGCCGATAAGGGATAATTCACCCCTCCACTTT,CATSRGQPIRDNSPLHF,TRBJ1-6,-,-,TRBV15
TGTGCCAGTAGTATACGGGAGGGGCAGCCCCAGCATTTT,CASSIREGQPQHF,TRBJ1-5,once,-,TRBV19
TGTGCCAGCAGCTCCGTCTTGGAGACCCAGTACTTC,CASSSVLETQYF,TRBJ2-5,-,-,TRBV7-2